Below are 8 T cell receptor beta chains sequenced from a single sample in a study of T-cell memory formation after mild COVID-19. Each CDR3 protein gets one entry after TCRdb re-called the 5' RACE reads with MiXCR. The sample includes 190,000 or so distinct CDR3 sequences, over 20% of them seen just once. The sample comprised PBMCs or a T cell subset sorted from them (not recorded which). These receptors all stem from an adult woman who had mild COVID-19 (a few samples of this study predate the infection). Cell type and time point are not known.

V gene TRBV15 combines with J gene TRBJ2-1; tentatively, D is TRBD2 (6 bases). The germline V gene has CDR1 LNHNV and CDR2 YYDKDF (reference sequence). This CDR3 comprises 18 residues. Trimming took off 1 base at V and 0 bases at J, with 16 bases between the two ends. CDR3 DNA sequence: TGTGCCACCAGCAGAGTTGGGGCTAGCGCGAGCTCCTACAATGAGCAGTTCTTC. Translation: CATSRVGASASSYNEQFF.

This clonotype turned up a few times. The genes are TRBV12-3 or TRBV12-4 and TRBJ2-5; D is uncertain. V lost 5 bases, J lost 5 bases, and 12 bases lay in between. The CDR3 totals 13 residues. CDR3 sequence reads: CASSLGPRETQYF. As DNA, the CDR3 is TGTGCCAGCAGTCTAGGTCCTAGGGAGACCCAGTACTTC.

This clonotype has only a few counts. This chain joins TRBV6-6 and TRBJ2-1; D tentatively fits TRBD1 or TRBD2 (6 bases each). Per the germline V gene, CDR1 is MNHNY and CDR2 is SVGAGI (reference sequence). The CDR3 covers 16 residues. Trimming removed 4 bases at V and 0 bases at J, with 13 bases between. CDR3 region: CASSLGGEGSYNEQFF. In DNA, the CDR3 is TGTGCCAGCAGTTTGGGGGGCGAGGGCTCCTACAATGAGCAGTTCTTC.

The chain links TRBV28 to TRBJ2-5; weak D call: TRBD2 (5 bases). Germline V lookup: CDR1 MDHEN, CDR2 SYDVKM. Trimming removed 7 bases at V and 5 bases at J, with 23 bases between. The length of the CDR3 is 16 residues. In nucleotides, the CDR3 is TGTGCCAGCAATCCCGAGTGGACCATCGGGGAGGAGACCCAGTACTTC. This sequence encodes CASNPEWTIGEETQYF.

V gene TRBV7-6 combines with J gene TRBJ2-7; 12 bases fit TRBD2. V lost 1 base, J lost 4 bases, and 11 bases stayed unmatched. CDR1 is SGHVS, CDR2 FNYEAQ, per germline. The CDR3 consists of 18 residues. The DNA of the CDR3 is TGTGCCAGCAGCTTAGATCCGGCGTCTAGCGGGGGGGATTACGAGCAGTACTTC. Protein sequence: CASSLDPASSGGDYEQYF.

For the CDR3, the DNA is TGTGCCAGCGGAGGGCGGGGCTTAATCGAGACCCAGTACTTC. It translates to CASGGRGLIETQYF. V usage is TRBV6-5 and J usage is TRBJ2-5, with a possible D match to TRBD2 (6 bases). V lost 8 bases to trimming and J lost 5 bases, with 18 bases between them. The germline V gene has CDR1 MNHEY and CDR2 SVGAGI. This CDR3 contains 14 residues.

A few counts support this clonotype. The V and J genes are TRBV4-1 and TRBJ2-2; TRBD1 matches 10 bases. The junction had 6 bases not matched to a gene; V was cut back by 4 bases and J by 4 bases. This CDR3 spans 16 amino acids. CDR1 and CDR2 (germline): MGHRA, YSYEKL. The chain's CDR3 is CASSLDRGLGTGELFF. Here the CDR3 DNA reads TGCGCCAGCAGCCTCGACAGGGGGCTCGGCACCGGGGAGCTGTTTTTT.

The V call is TRBV27, the J call TRBJ2-3; D remains unclear. The CDR3 extends over 12 amino acids. Germline V gene lookup returns CDR1 MNHEY and CDR2 SMNVEV (reference sequence). Trimming removed 0 bases from V and 5 bases from J, with 3 bases in between. The CDR3 loop reads CASSLSLDTQYF. The CDR3 bases are TGTGCCAGCAGTTTATCCTTAGATACGCAGTATTTT.